The T cell receptor (beta chain) described here comes from a study of blood T cell repertoires in COVID-19 (dated by TCRdb to 2018 to 2021). Some background on the complete study: Collaborator samples came from the United States, Italy and Spain and covered acute and convalescent phases of COVID-19. The prospective study material was composed of cDNA or gDNA derived from T cells, B-cell-depleted T cells, or PBMCs. The dataset comprised deeply sampled blood TCRbeta repertoires from subjects exposed to, actively infected with, or recovered from COVID-19. A freely available public database, intended as a resource for researchers studying the immune response to SARS-CoV-2, is where the repertoires were released. The samples were drawn from two sources: the first 160 participants of the ongoing ImmuneRACE study, and 1,000 to 1,500 subjects contributed by 6 global collaborators. Nearly every sample came with metadata listing a de-identified subject ID, COVID-19 status, age in years and sex. Where available, HLA class I and class II types were obtained from metadata supplied by the sample provider rather than from assay-based typing. Summary of the overall study and its limitations: How much clinical and demographic metadata was included differed by source and by participant, and the metadata was provided uncurated.

The immunoSEQ Assay, a bias-controlled multiplex PCR, was used to amplify TCRbeta CDR3 regions from genomic DNA. In the source study's methods: The number of nucleated cells in each sample was estimated from the amplification of reference gene primers within the assay. To quantify the absolute abundance of each unique TCRbeta CDR3 rearrangement, sequence reads were collapsed and filtered. For each sample, productive Simpson clonality was calculated as the square root of Simpson's diversity index over productive rearrangements. In its TCRdb copy, this immuneACCESS table keeps in-frame sequences only and misses some clones. Where compared with another copy, unresolved V genes explain less than half of these, and the others have no known cause. For V, J and clone size, that table is used; D and trimming come from the DNA. This sample holds about 130,000 clones; approximately 85% were observed only once. Together, the top ten hold around 3.3% of the sample.

Spanning cysteine to phenylalanine, the CDR3 consists of 11 amino acids. Only the CDR3 part of the read is kept: 33 bases, read in frame from the first base. V loses 0 bases of germline sequence and J loses 8 bases, and the interval between the two ends is 4 bases. The germline V gene gives CDR1 as SGHDN and CDR2 as FVKESK. In Seattle, one collaborating source enrolled patients while the infection was active and tracked those patients longitudinally over the course of disease. The collaborating institutions used their own protocols to collect whole blood in K2EDTA tubes. For TCRbeta analysis, collaborators shipped samples in one of three forms: frozen whole blood, isolated PBMCs, or DNA extracted from either of those sample types. A remark on this clone: What this receptor recognizes is not known. No quality values exist for individual bases; no much larger clone is one base distant.

The sequence derives from a woman aged 80 or older with COVID-19, enrolled during active disease. The V gene is TRBV14 and the J gene is TRBJ1-2; no D gene is confidently identified. Material for sequencing was peripheral blood. The sequenced DNA: TGTGCCAGCAGCCAAGATAGCGGCTACACCTTC. Its product reads: CASSQDSGYTF.